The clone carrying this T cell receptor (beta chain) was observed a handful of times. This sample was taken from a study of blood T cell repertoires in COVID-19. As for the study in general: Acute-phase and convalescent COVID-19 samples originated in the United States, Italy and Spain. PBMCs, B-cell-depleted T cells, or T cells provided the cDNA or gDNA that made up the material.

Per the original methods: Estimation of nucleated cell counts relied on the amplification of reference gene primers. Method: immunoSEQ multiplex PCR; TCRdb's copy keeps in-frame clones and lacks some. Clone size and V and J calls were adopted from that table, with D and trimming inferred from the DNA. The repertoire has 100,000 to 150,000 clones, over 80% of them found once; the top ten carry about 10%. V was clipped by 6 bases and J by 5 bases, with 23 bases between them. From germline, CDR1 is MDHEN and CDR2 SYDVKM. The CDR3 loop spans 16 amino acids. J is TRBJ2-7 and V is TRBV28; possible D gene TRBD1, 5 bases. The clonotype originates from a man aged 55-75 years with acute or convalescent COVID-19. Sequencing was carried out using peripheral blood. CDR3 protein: CASSSLPSSLGDEQYF. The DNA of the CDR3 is TGTGCCAGCAGCTCCCTCCCGAGTAGCTTAGGGGACGAGCAGTACTTC.